This T cell receptor beta chain was identified during a study of monozygotic twins with inflammatory bowel disease. Study-wide findings and caveats: Varied immunosuppressive treatments among patients may have increased repertoire variability. Clonotype overlap with others was lower in IBD patients than in healthy twins, a difference that was greatest with disease activity.

In the case of this clonotype: What it binds is unknown.

The CDR3 runs to 15 residues. Germline lookup yields CDR1 SGHRS and CDR2 YFSETQ. It was 3,000 to 4,000 ng of total RNA that each TCR library used. Every sample had its cDNA made across eight separate reactions. TCRdb reprocessed the 5' RACE reads, keeping one entry per CDR3 protein, no DNA. The sample has fewer than 550,000 distinct CDR3 sequences; the top ten hold about 2.4%. Sequenced: blood. The TCR was taken from a human donor with ulcerative colitis or Crohn's disease, or a healthy co-twin of an affected twin (not recorded which). The rearrangement uses TRBV5-1 and TRBJ1-6; the D call of TRBD1 rests on TCRdb alone, since no DNA is present to check it. The chain's CDR3 is CASSQRTGDGSPLHF.